The next 31 T cell receptor beta chains were all read from a single sample in a study of blood T cell repertoires in COVID-19 (dated by TCRdb to about 2020). Library construction relied on the immunoSEQ multiplex PCR assay. TCRdb provides this immuneACCESS table in a form limited to in-frame rearrangements. Some clones are lacking; in checked studies, under half of them reflect an unresolved V gene, and why the rest are absent is not known. The sample yields roughly 210,000 clones; less than 90% were counted once. Under 12% of the sample is in the top ten clones. The sample taken for sequencing was peripheral blood. The receptors were gathered from a woman over 75 with COVID-19, enrolled during active disease.

The chain combines TRBV7-2 with TRBJ2-2; 7 bases fit TRBD1. With 5 bases clipped from V and 6 bases from J, the junction kept 12 bases outside the gene matches. The CDR3 covers 16 residues. Germline values: CDR1 SGHTA, CDR2 FQGNSA. CDR3 sequence reads: CASSPSSTGSAGELFF. CDR3 DNA: TGTGCCAGCAGCCCCTCTTCGACAGGGAGTGCCGGGGAGCTGTTTTTT. Full variable domain (outside the CDR3, taken from reference TRBV7-2 and TRBJ2-2): GAGVSQSPSNKVTEKGKDVELRCDPISGHTALYWYRQSLGQGLEFLIYFQGNSAPDKSGLPSDRFSAERTGGSVSTLTIQRTQQEDSAVYLCASSPSSTGSAGELFFGEGSRLTVL.

Written as DNA, the CDR3 is TGTGCCAGCAGCGTAGCTACTAGCGGGGGGTACCAAGAGACCCAGTACTTC. This translates into CASSVATSGGYQETQYF. V gene TRBV9 combines with J gene TRBJ2-5, with 12 bases matching TRBD2. Germline CDR1 is SGDLS and CDR2 is YYNGEE. The CDR3 length is 17 residues. After removal of 0 bases from V and 0 bases from J, the junction contained 3 bases not matched to a gene.

The genes are TRBV11-2 and TRBJ2-5, with TRBD2 identical over 10 bases. J was trimmed by 5 bases and V by 3 bases; bases with no gene match: 6. This CDR3 has 15 amino acids. Germline CDR1 SGHAT, CDR2 FQNNGV. The CDR3 is CASSFSGGAWETQYF. As DNA, the CDR3 is TGTGCCAGCAGCTTCAGCGGGGGGGCGTGGGAGACCCAGTACTTC.

This clone was detected only a few times. CDR3 protein: CASSTTSGGVLKTQYF. In DNA form, the CDR3 reads TGTGCCAGCAGTACTACTAGCGGGGGGGTCCTGAAGACCCAGTACTTC. V and J are TRBV3-1 (or the pseudogene TRBV3-2) and TRBJ2-5; 13 bases fit TRBD2. J gave up 6 bases and V 6 bases, and 10 bases lay outside the gene matches. The CDR3 is 16 residues long. CDR1 and CDR2 from the germline V gene are LGHDT and YNNKEL (reference sequence).

V usage is TRBV7-9 and J usage is TRBJ1-1; the D is unclear. The CDR3 is 16 residues long. The germline V gene has CDR1 SEHNR and CDR2 FQNEAQ (reference sequence). Trimming removed 7 bases from V and 0 bases from J, with 18 bases in between. The DNA for the CDR3 is TGTGCCAGCACCCCGGGAGGGTCGGTTATGAACACTGAAGCTTTCTTT. It specifies CASTPGGSVMNTEAFF.

This clone was counted only a few times. The chain has TRBV4-2 and TRBJ2-3; the D gene is possibly TRBD2 (5 bases). The V end was cut by 3 bases, the J end by 2 bases, with 12 bases between. Germline V gene sequence: CDR1 LGHNA, CDR2 YNFKEQ. This CDR3 region has 15 residues. The CDR3 DNA sequence: TGTGCCAGCAGCCAGCTAGCCGATCCCACAGATACGCAGTATTTT. Translated, it gives CASSQLADPTDTQYF.

This rearrangement joins TRBV3-1 (or the pseudogene TRBV3-2) to TRBJ2-2; D gene uncertain. The CDR3 length is 17 residues. Trimming took off 0 bases at V and 6 bases at J, with 17 bases between the two ends. The V gene's germline CDR1 is LGHDT and CDR2 YNNKEL (reference sequence). The CDR3: CASSQDGDVRKAGELFF. The CDR3, as DNA: TGTGCCAGCAGCCAAGATGGAGATGTAAGGAAGGCCGGGGAGCTGTTTTTT.

The chain joins TRBV9 to TRBJ1-4; D is perhaps TRBD1 (6 bases). This CDR3 contains 16 residues. V was trimmed by 0 bases and J by 0 bases, leaving 9 bases between them. From germline, CDR1 is SGDLS and CDR2 YYNGEE. CDR3 nucleotides: TGTGCCAGCAGCGTAGGACAGGTTGCAACTAATGAAAAACTGTTTTTT. Its translation: CASSVGQVATNEKLFF.

CDR3 nucleotide sequence: TGTGCCAGCACCCGAGGGACAGGGGCCTCCTACGAGCAGTACTTC. Its translation: CASTRGTGASYEQYF. The chain employs TRBV3-1 (or the pseudogene TRBV3-2) and TRBJ2-7; 10 bases line up with TRBD1. Looked up from germline, CDR1 is LGHDT and CDR2 is YNNKEL (reference sequence). The length of the CDR3 is 15 residues. Losses at the gene ends were 7 bases for V and 0 bases for J; bases not matched to a gene: 6.

This clone was seen a single time. The CDR3 DNA reads as TGTGCCACCAGCAGAGATGCCCCAGGGAACGGCTACGAGCAGTACGTC. It specifies CATSRDAPGNGYEQYV. This chain connects TRBV15 to TRBJ2-7, with D tentatively TRBD1 (5 bases). The CDR3 is 16 amino acids. V was shortened by 0 bases and J by 3 bases, with 15 bases between the two germline ends. In germline, CDR1 is LNHNV, CDR2 YYDKDF (reference sequence).

The chain couples TRBV6-2 or TRBV6-3 to TRBJ1-2; 10 bases fit TRBD1. Germline assignment: CDR1 MNHEY and CDR2 SVGEGT. This CDR3 spans 15 amino acids. With 5 bases clipped from V and 8 bases from J, the junction kept 11 bases outside the gene matches. CDR3 loop: CASSISGTGAWGYTF. The CDR3 DNA is TGTGCCAGCAGTATATCCGGGACAGGGGCCTGGGGCTACACCTTC.

The chain employs TRBV18 and TRBJ2-2; TRBD1 matches at 7 bases. There are 14 residues in the CDR3. V trimming: 5 bases; J trimming: 1 base; junction bases outside the gene matches: 1. The germline V gene encodes CDR1 KGHSH and CDR2 LQKENI. The CDR3 spells CASSRDRNTGELFF. CDR3 DNA: TGTGCCAGCTCAAGGGACAGGAACACCGGGGAGCTGTTTTTT.

The chain has TRBV6-2 or TRBV6-3 and TRBJ1-5; 9 bases line up with TRBD1. This CDR3 is built from 15 residues. J lost 7 bases, V lost 5 bases, and 9 bases had no gene match. Germline lookup yields CDR1 MNHEY and CDR2 SVGEGT. CDR3 amino acids: CASSTRQGGFQPQHF. In DNA form, the CDR3 reads TGTGCCAGCAGTACGAGACAGGGGGGGTTCCAGCCCCAGCATTTT.

This chain uses TRBV29-1 with TRBJ2-1; possibly TRBD2 for D (6 bases). CDR3 length equals 11 residues. V shed 8 bases and J shed 3 bases, with 8 bases lying between them. From germline, CDR1 is SQVTM and CDR2 ANQGSEA. CDR3 region: CSWDFYNEQFF. The DNA for the CDR3 is TGCAGCTGGGACTTCTACAATGAGCAGTTCTTC.

This clone appeared many times. The rearrangement uses TRBV7-2 and TRBJ1-5; D is ambiguous. This CDR3 is built from 13 residues. Germline CDR1 is SGHTA and CDR2 is FQGNSA. V was cut by 1 base and J by 8 bases, with 9 bases left in between. CDR3 sequence: CASSLVAQEPQHF. CDR3 nucleotide sequence: TGTGCCAGCAGCTTAGTGGCGCAGGAGCCCCAGCATTTT.

The chain joins TRBV28 to TRBJ1-1, with 7 bases matching TRBD1. Trimming removed 2 bases from V and 4 bases from J; junction bases left unmatched: 10. The CDR3 loop spans 16 amino acids. CDR1 and CDR2 (germline): MDHEN, SYDVKM. The CDR3 sequence: CASSLPWTGVSTEAFF. CDR3 bases: TGTGCCAGCAGTTTACCGTGGACAGGTGTGTCCACTGAAGCTTTCTTT.

This clone was seen a handful of times. The chain joins TRBV19 to TRBJ1-1; 7 positions agree with TRBD1. Germline CDR1 is LNHDA and CDR2 is SQIVND (reference sequence). V lost 5 bases, J lost 5 bases, and 5 bases stayed unmatched. This CDR3 contains 13 residues. In nucleotides, the CDR3 is TGTGCCAGTAGTCGACAGGGTATAACTGAAGCTTTCTTT. This translates into CASSRQGITEAFF.

This clone appeared a single time. This sequence joins TRBV10-3 and TRBJ2-3, with 10 bases that match TRBD2. The CDR3 spans 15 residues. Per the germline V gene, CDR1 is ENHRY and CDR2 is SYGVKD. V was clipped by 5 bases and J by 3 bases; unmatched bases: 5. DNA of the CDR3: TGTGCCATCAGTAGCGGGGGGGCGCGGACAGATACGCAGTATTTT. Encoded protein: CAISSGGARTDTQYF.

The CDR3 reads CASSRDLRGSGNTIYF. The CDR3 DNA reads as TGCGCCAGCAGCCGGGATCTACGGGGCTCTGGAAACACCATATATTTT. The chain combines TRBV5-1 with TRBJ1-3; D is undetermined. The CDR3 extends over 16 amino acids. The ends were cut back, 4 bases at V and 0 bases at J, with 14 bases in the middle. Germline CDR1 SGHRS, CDR2 YFSETQ.

The rearrangement links TRBV6-5 to TRBJ1-6; 7 bases line up with TRBD1. CDR3 length equals 15 residues. Germline V gives CDR1 MNHEY, CDR2 SVGAGI. V shed 6 bases, J shed 6 bases, and the junction held 8 bases outside the gene matches. The CDR3 region is CASSGLRQGNSPLHF. DNA of the CDR3: TGTGCCAGCAGCGGATTACGACAGGGTAATTCACCCCTCCACTTT.

CDR3 nucleotides: TGTGCCAGCAGCTTCGAAGGGGTCACCGGGGAGCTGTTTTTT. The encoded protein is CASSFEGVTGELFF. This chain connects TRBV5-5 to TRBJ2-2; D might be TRBD1 (5 bases). CDR1 is SGHKS, CDR2 YYEKEE, per germline (reference sequence). The CDR3 spans 14 residues. V was trimmed by 2 bases and J by 4 bases, leaving 9 bases between them.

V is TRBV18 and J is TRBJ2-1; TRBD2 is a possible D gene (6 bases). In germline, CDR1 is KGHSH, CDR2 LQKENI. The V and J ends lost 5 bases and 11 bases respectively, with 22 bases between them. This CDR3 comprises 15 residues. CDR3 sequence: CASSTEGNSGVQQFF. CDR3 sequence (DNA): TGTGCCAGCTCAACAGAGGGGAACTCGGGAGTTCAGCAGTTCTTC.

This clone was seen a handful of times. The gene calls are TRBV29-1 and TRBJ1-5; TRBD1 is a possible D gene (5 bases). The CDR3 is 13 residues long. Trimming pared 4 bases from V and 3 bases from J, leaving 10 bases between. Germline CDR1 SQVTM, CDR2 ANQGSEA. The CDR3: CSVVSGSNQPQHF. The CDR3 bases are TGCAGCGTTGTTTCAGGGTCCAATCAGCCCCAGCATTTT.

The chain carries TRBV30 and TRBJ1-3; D ambiguous. The CDR3 loop spans 16 amino acids. Germline V lookup: CDR1 GTSNPN, CDR2 SVGIG (reference sequence). The germline V and J ends were trimmed by 2 bases and 0 bases, with 14 bases remaining between them. The CDR3 DNA sequence: TGTGCCTGGAGTAGCGGGCCTGAGAGCTCTGGAAACACCATATATTTT. It yields the protein CAWSSGPESSGNTIYF. Supplemented by reference TRBV30 and TRBJ1-3, the full variable domain reads SQTIHQWPATLVQPVGSPLSLECTVEGTSNPNLYWYRQAAGRGLQLLFYSVGIGQISSEVPQNLSASRPQDRQFILSSKKLLLSDSGFYLCAWSSGPESSGNTIYFGEGSWLTVV.

V gene TRBV5-6 combines with J gene TRBJ2-5; D is uncertain. The CDR3 extends over 14 amino acids. Germline values: CDR1 SGHDT, CDR2 YYEEEE. Trimming cost V 0 bases and J 2 bases, with 8 bases left between them. The CDR3 DNA is TGTGCCAGCAGCTTGGTTGGGCAACAAGAGACCCAGTACTTC. This encodes CASSLVGQQETQYF.

This sequence joins TRBV10-3 and TRBJ2-1; 8 positions agree with TRBD2. The CDR3 covers 14 residues. Trimming cost V 6 bases and J 6 bases; bases outside gene matches: 7. Germline values: CDR1 ENHRY, CDR2 SYGVKD. The chain's CDR3 is CAIRVTSGPNEQFF. The CDR3 DNA reads as TGTGCCATCAGGGTAACTAGCGGCCCCAATGAGCAGTTCTTC.

CDR3 nucleotide sequence: TGTGCCAGCCGTTTCCAATTACTAGCGGGGACAGAGACCCAGTACTTC. Protein: CASRFQLLAGTETQYF. The V gene is TRBV2, the J gene TRBJ2-5; 10 bases fit TRBD2. The CDR3 length is 16 residues. The trim removed 8 bases at V and 4 bases at J, leaving 13 bases unmatched. Germline CDR1 and CDR2: SNHLY and FYNNEI.

The rearrangement uses TRBV14 and TRBJ2-5, with D perhaps TRBD2 (6 bases). V lost 4 bases and J 5 bases, leaving 11 bases between the germline ends. The CDR3 sequence is 13 residues long. Germline V CDR1 and CDR2: SGHDN, FVKESK. For the CDR3, the DNA is TGTGCCAGCAGCCCGGGAGTTTGGGAGACCCAGTACTTC. Residues: CASSPGVWETQYF.

The chain has TRBV27 and TRBJ2-5; 8 bases line up with TRBD1. Germline CDR1 reads MNHEY; CDR2 reads SMNVEV (reference sequence). Unmatched junction bases numbered 3, after V lost 6 bases and J lost 3 bases. This CDR3 has 13 residues. This chain's CDR3 is CASSSTGEETQYF. DNA for the CDR3: TGTGCCAGCAGCTCGACAGGGGAAGAGACCCAGTACTTC.

The chain recombines TRBV29-1 with TRBJ2-7; perhaps TRBD1 as D (7 bases). Germline V gene lookup returns CDR1 SQVTM and CDR2 ANQGSEA. The ends were cut back, 0 bases at V and 2 bases at J, with 11 bases in the middle. The CDR3 is made up of 14 amino acids. The CDR3 DNA is TGCAGCGTTGAAGATCAGGGGGGACCCTACGAGCAGTACGTC. Translated, it gives CSVEDQGGPYEQYV.

The rearrangement links TRBV15 to TRBJ1-1; TRBD1 aligns across 8 bases. The germline V gene has CDR1 LNHNV and CDR2 YYDKDF (reference sequence). With 2 bases clipped from V and 4 bases from J, the junction kept 9 bases outside the gene matches. The CDR3 has 16 residues. The CDR3 DNA reads as TGTGCCACCAGCAGACTCGGACAGGGAGGGTCCACTGAAGCTTTCTTT. Amino acid sequence: CATSRLGQGGSTEAFF. Supplemented by reference TRBV15 and TRBJ1-1, the full variable domain reads DAMVIQNPRYQVTQFGKPVTLSCSQTLNHNVMYWYQQKSSQAPKLLFHYYDKDFNNEADTPDNFQSRRPNTSFCFLDIRSPGLGDTAMYLCATSRLGQGGSTEAFFGQGTRLTVV.